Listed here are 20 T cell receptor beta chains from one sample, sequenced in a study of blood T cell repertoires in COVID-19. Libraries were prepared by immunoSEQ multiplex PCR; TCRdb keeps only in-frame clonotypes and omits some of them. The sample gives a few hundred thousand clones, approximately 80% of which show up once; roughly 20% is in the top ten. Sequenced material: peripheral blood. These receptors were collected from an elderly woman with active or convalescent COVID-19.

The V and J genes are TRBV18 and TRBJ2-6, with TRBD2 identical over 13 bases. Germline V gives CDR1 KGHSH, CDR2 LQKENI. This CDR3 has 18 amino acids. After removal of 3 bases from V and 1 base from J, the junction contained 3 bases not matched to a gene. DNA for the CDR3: TGTGCCAGCTCACCTGTACTAGCGGGAGGGTCTGGGGCCAACGTCCTGACTTTC. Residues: CASSPVLAGGSGANVLTF.

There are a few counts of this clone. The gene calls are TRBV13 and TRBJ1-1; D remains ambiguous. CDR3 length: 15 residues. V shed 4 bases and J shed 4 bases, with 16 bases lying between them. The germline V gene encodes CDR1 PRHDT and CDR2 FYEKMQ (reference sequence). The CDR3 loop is CASSSSPLGITEAFF. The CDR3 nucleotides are TGTGCCAGCAGCTCATCCCCACTCGGGATCACTGAAGCTTTCTTT.

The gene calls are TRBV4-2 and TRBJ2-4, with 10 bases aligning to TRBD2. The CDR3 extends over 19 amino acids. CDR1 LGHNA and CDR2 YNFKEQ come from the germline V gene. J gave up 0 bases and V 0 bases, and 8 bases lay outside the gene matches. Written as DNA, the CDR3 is TGTGCCAGCAGCCAAGAACTAGCGGGACGACTTACAGCCAAAAACATTCAGTACTTC. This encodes CASSQELAGRLTAKNIQYF.

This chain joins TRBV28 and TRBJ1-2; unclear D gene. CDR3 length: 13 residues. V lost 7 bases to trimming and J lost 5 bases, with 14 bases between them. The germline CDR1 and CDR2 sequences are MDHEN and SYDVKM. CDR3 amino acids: CASTRRRRYGYTF. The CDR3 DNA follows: TGTGCCAGCACTAGACGGAGAAGGTATGGCTACACCTTC.

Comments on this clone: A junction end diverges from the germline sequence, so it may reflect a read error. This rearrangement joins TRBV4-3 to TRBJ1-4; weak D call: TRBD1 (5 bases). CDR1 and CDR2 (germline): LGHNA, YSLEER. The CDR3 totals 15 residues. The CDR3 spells CASSLKALGTEELFF. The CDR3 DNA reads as TGCGCCAGCAGCCTAAAAGCTCTTGGGACTGAAGAACTGTTTTTT.

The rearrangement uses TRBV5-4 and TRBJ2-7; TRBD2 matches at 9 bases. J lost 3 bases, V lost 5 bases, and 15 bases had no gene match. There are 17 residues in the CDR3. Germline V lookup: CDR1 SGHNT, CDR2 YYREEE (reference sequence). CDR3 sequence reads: CASSKGWGTSLNYEQYF. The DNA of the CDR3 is TGTGCCAGCAGTAAAGGTTGGGGGACTAGCTTAAACTACGAGCAGTACTTC.

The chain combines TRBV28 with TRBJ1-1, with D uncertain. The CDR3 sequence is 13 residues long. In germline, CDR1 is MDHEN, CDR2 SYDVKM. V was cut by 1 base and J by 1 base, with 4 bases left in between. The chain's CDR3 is CASSLSRNTEAFF. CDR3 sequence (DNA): TGTGCCAGCAGTTTATCGAGGAACACTGAAGCTTTCTTT.

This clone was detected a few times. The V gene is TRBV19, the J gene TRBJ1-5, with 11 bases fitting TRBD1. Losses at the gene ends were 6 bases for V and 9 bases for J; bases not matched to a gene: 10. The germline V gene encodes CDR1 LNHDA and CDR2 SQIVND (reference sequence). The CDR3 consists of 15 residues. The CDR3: CASSRTGGTKGPQHF. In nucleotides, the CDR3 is TGTGCCAGTAGCCGGACAGGGGGCACGAAAGGGCCCCAGCATTTT.

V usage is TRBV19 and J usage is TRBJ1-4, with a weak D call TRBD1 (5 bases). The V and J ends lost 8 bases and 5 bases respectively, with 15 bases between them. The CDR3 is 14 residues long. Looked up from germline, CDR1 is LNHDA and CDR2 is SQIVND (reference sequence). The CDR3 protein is CASANRGVNEKLFF. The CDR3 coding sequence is TGTGCCAGTGCCAATAGGGGCGTAAATGAAAAACTGTTTTTT.

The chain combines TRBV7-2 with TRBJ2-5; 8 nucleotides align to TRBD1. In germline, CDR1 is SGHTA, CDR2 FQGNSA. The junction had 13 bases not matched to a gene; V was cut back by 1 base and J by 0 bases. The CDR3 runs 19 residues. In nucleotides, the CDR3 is TGTGCCAGCAGCTTAGTAGAGTTCGGACAGGGCCTATACCAAGAGACCCAGTACTTC. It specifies CASSLVEFGQGLYQETQYF.

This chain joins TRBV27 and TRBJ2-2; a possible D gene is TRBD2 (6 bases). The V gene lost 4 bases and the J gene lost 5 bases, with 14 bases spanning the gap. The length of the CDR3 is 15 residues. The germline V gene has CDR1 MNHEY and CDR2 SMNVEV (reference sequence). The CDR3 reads CASSSAGTLTGELFF. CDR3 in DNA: TGTGCCAGCAGTTCGGCCGGGACTCTTACCGGGGAGCTGTTTTTT.

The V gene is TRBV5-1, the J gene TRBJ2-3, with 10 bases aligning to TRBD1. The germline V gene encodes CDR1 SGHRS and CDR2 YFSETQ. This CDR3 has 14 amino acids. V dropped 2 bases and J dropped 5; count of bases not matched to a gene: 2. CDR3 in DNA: TGCGCCAGCAGCTTCGGGACAGGGGTAGATACGCAGTATTTT. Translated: CASSFGTGVDTQYF.

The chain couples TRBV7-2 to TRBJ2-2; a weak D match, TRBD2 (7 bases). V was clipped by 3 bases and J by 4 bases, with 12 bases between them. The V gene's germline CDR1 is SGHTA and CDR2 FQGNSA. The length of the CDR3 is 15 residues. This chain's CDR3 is CASSLGGGPTGELFF. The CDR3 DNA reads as TGTGCCAGCAGCTTGGGGGGGGGCCCCACCGGGGAGCTGTTTTTT.

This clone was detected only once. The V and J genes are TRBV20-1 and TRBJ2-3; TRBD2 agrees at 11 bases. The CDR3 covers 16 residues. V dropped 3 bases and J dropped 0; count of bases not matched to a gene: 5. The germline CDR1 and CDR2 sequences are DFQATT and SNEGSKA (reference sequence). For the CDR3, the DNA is TGCAGTGCTAGTTCTAGCGGGGGGCCAAGCACAGATACGCAGTATTTT. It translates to CSASSSGGPSTDTQYF.

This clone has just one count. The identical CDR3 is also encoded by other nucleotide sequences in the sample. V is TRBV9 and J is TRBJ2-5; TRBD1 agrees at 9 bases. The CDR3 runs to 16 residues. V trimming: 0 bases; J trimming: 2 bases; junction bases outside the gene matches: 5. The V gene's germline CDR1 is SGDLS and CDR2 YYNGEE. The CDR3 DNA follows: TGTGCCAGCAGCGTAGCTTTGGACAGGGGACAAGAGACCCAGTACTTC. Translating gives CASSVALDRGQETQYF.

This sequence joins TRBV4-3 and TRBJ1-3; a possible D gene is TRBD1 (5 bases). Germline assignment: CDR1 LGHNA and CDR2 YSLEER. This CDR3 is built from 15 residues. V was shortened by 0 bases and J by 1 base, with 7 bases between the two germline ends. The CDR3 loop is CASSQDPGSGNTIYF. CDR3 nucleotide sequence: TGCGCCAGCAGCCAAGATCCAGGGTCTGGAAACACCATATATTTT.

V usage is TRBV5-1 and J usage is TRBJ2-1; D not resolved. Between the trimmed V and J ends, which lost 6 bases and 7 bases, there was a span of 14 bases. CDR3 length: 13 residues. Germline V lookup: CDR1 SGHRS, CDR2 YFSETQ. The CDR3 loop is CASNEGPRNEQFF. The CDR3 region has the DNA TGCGCCAGCAACGAAGGCCCCAGGAATGAGCAGTTCTTC.

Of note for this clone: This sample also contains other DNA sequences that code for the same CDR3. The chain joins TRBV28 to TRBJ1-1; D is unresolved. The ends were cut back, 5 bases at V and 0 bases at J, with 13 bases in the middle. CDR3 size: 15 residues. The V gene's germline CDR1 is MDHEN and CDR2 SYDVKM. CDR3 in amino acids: CASSRGGGMNTEAFF. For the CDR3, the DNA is TGTGCCAGCAGTAGAGGAGGCGGAATGAACACTGAAGCTTTCTTT.

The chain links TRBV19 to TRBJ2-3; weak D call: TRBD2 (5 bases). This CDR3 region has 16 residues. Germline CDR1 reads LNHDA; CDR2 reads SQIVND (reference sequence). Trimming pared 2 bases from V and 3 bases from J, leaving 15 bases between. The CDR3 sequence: CASSIREGWRTDTQYF. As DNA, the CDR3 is TGTGCCAGTAGTATAAGAGAAGGGTGGAGGACAGATACGCAGTATTTT.

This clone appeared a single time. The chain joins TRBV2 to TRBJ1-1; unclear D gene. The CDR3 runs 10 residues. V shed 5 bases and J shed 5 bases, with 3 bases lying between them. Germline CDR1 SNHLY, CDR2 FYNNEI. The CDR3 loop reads CASSITEAFF. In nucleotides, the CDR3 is TGTGCCAGCAGTATAACTGAAGCTTTCTTT.